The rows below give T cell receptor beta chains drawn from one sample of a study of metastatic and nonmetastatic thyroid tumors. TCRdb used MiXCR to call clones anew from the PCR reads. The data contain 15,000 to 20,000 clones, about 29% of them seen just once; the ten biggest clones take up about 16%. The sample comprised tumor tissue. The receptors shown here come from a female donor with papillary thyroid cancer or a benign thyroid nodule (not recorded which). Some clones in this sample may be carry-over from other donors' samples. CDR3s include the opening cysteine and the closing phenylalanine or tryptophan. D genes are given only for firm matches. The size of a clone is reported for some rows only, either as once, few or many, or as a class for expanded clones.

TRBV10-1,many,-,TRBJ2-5,CASSDPKDPNQETQYF,TGCGCCAGCAGTGACCCTAAGGACCCCAACCAAGAGACCCAGTACTTC
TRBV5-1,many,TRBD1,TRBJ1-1,CASSSNRGLSGGTEASF,TGCGCCAGCAGCTCCAACAGGGGGCTCAGTGGTGGGACTGAAGCTTCCTTT
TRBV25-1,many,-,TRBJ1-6,CASSEGLGSPLHF,TGTGCCAGCAGTGAAGGTCTCGGTTCACCCCTCCACTTT
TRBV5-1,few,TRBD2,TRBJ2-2,CASSLLAGRGAGELFF,TGCGCCAGCAGCTTGTTGGCCGGGAGGGGGGCCGGGGAGCTGTTTTTT
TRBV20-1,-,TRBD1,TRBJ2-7,CSAPQDRSDYEQYF,TGCAGTGCTCCCCAGGACAGGAGTGACTACGAGCAGTACTTC
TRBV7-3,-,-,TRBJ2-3,CASSYLYTDTQYF,TGTGCCAGCAGCTATCTCTACACAGATACGCAGTATTTT
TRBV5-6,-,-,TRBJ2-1,CASSLSTPRNEQFF,TGTGCCAGCAGCTTGTCTACGCCCCGCAATGAGCAGTTCTTC
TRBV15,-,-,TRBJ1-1,CTTSTSQGNTEAFF,TGTACCACCAGCACTTCACAGGGGAACACTGAAGCTTTCTTT
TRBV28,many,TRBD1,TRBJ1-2,CASVRDRAYGYTF,TGTGCCAGCGTCCGGGACAGGGCCTATGGCTACACCTTC
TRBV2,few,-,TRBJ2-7,CATTGNNEQYF,TGTGCCACCACAGGGAACAACGAGCAGTACTTC
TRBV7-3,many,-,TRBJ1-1,CASSLMSGNTEAFF,TGTGCCAGCAGCTTAATGTCAGGGAACACTGAAGCTTTCTTT
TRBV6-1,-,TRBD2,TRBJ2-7,CASTELAGDINSYEQYF,TGTGCCAGCACCGAGCTAGCGGGAGACATCAACTCCTACGAGCAGTACTTC
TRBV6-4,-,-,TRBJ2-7,CASSSGQSYSYEQYF,TGTGCCAGCAGTTCCGGACAGTCTTACTCCTACGAGCAGTACTTC
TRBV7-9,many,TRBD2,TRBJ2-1,CASSERKTSGNEQFF,TGTGCCAGCAGCGAAAGAAAGACTAGCGGGAACGAGCAGTTCTTC
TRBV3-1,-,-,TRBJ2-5,CASSQRPGEETQYF,TGTGCCAGCAGCCAAAGGCCCGGGGAAGAGACCCAGTACTTC
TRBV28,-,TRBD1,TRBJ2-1,CASSLRGDRVYDNEQFF,TGTGCCAGCAGTTTAAGGGGCGACAGGGTATACGACAATGAGCAGTTCTTC
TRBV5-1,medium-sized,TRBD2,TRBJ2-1,CASSLGQWTSGNEQFF,TGCGCCAGCAGCCTAGGACAATGGACTAGCGGGAATGAGCAGTTCTTC
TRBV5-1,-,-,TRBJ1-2,CASSLEVPMGYTF,TGCGCCAGCAGCTTGGAGGTCCCAATGGGCTACACCTTC
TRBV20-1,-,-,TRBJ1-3,CSAIPIRSSGNTIYF,TGCAGTGCTATCCCTATTCGGAGCTCTGGAAACACCATATATTTT
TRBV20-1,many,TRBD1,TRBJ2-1,CSRQGRSGSSYNEQFF,TGCAGTAGACAGGGCAGAAGCGGTAGCTCCTACAATGAGCAGTTCTTC
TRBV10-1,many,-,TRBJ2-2,CASSEGTSNTGELFF,TGCGCCAGCAGTGAAGGGACATCGAACACCGGGGAGCTGTTTTTT
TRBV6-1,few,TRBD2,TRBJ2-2,CASSENSGRTGELFF,TGTGCCAGCAGTGAAAATAGCGGGAGAACCGGGGAGCTGTTTTTT
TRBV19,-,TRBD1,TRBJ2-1,CASSIGTGNYNEQFF,TGTGCCAGTAGTATAGGGACAGGGAACTACAATGAGCAGTTCTTC
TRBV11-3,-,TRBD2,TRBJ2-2,CASSPTSGRSTGELSF,TGTGCCAGCAGCCCCACCAGCGGGAGGAGCACCGGGGAGCTGTCTTTT
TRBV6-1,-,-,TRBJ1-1,CASSERGTPTLTEAFF,TGTGCCAGCAGTGAACGTGGGACCCCAACTCTTACTGAAGCTTTCTTT
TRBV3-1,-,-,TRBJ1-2,CAAQGSQYGYTF,TGTGCTGCCCAAGGCAGCCAATATGGCTACACCTTC
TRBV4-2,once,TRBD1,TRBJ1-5,CASSRTGTENQPQHF,TGTGCCAGCAGCCGCACCGGGACAGAGAATCAGCCCCAGCATTTT
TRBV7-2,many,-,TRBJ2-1,CASSFLDVYNEQFF,TGTGCCAGCAGCTTCCTGGACGTCTACAATGAGCAGTTCTTC
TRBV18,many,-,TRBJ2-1,CASSPTGLQFF,TGTGCCAGCTCCCCCACAGGCCTTCAGTTCTTC
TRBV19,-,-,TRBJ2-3,CASGRGGSTDTQYF,TGTGCCAGTGGCCGAGGTGGTAGCACAGATACGCAGTATTTT
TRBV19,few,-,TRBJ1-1,CASSRRMNTEAFF,TGTGCCAGTAGTCGACGTATGAACACTGAAGCTTTCTTT
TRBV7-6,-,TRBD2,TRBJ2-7,CASSPGLARNSEQYF,TGTGCCAGCAGCCCGGGACTAGCGCGAAACTCCGAGCAGTACTTC
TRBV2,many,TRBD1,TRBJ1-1,CASRGQGNTEAFF,TGTGCCAGCAGGGGACAGGGGAACACTGAAGCTTTCTTT
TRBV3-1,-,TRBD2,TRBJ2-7,CASSSHGLAGFYEQYF,TGTGCCAGCAGCTCGCATGGACTAGCGGGGTTCTACGAGCAGTACTTC
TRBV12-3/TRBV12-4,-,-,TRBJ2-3,CASSPQSGTFTDTQYF,TGTGCCAGCAGCCCCCAGTCGGGGACTTTCACAGATACGCAGTATTTT
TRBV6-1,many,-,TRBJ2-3,CASSDSVNTDTQYF,TGTGCCAGCAGTGACTCCGTTAACACAGATACGCAGTATTTT
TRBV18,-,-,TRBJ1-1,CATGGGRTEAFF,TGTGCCACCGGCGGGGGGCGAACTGAAGCTTTCTTT
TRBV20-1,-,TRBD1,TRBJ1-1,CSARDGTALNTEAFF,TGCAGTGCTAGAGATGGGACAGCCCTGAACACTGAAGCTTTCTTT
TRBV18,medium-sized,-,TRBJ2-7,CASSQRTVTYEQYF,TGTGCCAGCTCACAAAGGACAGTAACCTACGAGCAGTACTTC